This TCR beta chain was sequenced in a study of shared clonotypes between healthy human individuals (dated by TCRdb to about 2020). In terms of the full investigation: The cohort comprised a couple of women and a few men aged 18 to 49 years. To increase sequencing depth and limit assay-specific biases, TCR repertoire library preparation and sequencing were carried out by different laboratories using diverse techniques. Per donor, leukapheresis produced somewhere between about 0.94 and 10 billion PBMCs. For each donor, CD4 naive and CD4 memory were each given three plates, CD8 naive was given two plates, and CD8 memory was given one plate. To estimate repertoire size and how much clonotypes are shared between individuals, the study performed deep sequencing of blood TCR repertoires from about five healthy adults. The paper as a whole reports these results and caveats: Naive subsets generally had larger estimated clonotype richness than memory subsets did. Higher generation probabilities were observed for clonotypes shared by all four sorted-subset donors than for non-shared clonotypes. Sampling was restricted to blood, and TCR repertoires in tissue are likely to differ from TCR repertoires in blood. The small number of donors limited the genetic and exposure-history diversity represented. About 4.5% of naive CD4, around 3.5% of naive CD8, approximately 2.2% of memory CD4, and approximately 0.4% of memory CD8 clonotypes were shared across a few donors. Pairwise subsampling led to the expectation that sequencing depth would affect the degree of clonotype sharing among donors. Even with the large sequencing depth, rarefaction of the sorted-subset datasets indicated that sequencing was incomplete.

The donors were healthy, HIV-negative adults who had no recently reported acute infections or vaccinations. Only Caucasian adults living in Nashville, Tennessee, USA were represented among the donors. Magnetic negative selection was used to enrich CD4+ T cells, after which naive cells were positively selected on CD45RA and the negative fraction became the memory subset. Blood was collected by leukapheresis, and PBMCs were isolated by Ficoll-Histopaque density gradient centrifugation and then cryopreserved in liquid nitrogen vapor phase. Purity and quantity of every magnetically sorted T cell population were checked by analytical flow cytometry. Genomic DNA was isolated from each sorted fraction and quantified by UV absorbance on a Nanodrop 2000c. The germline ends are 9 bases apart after V is trimmed by 1 base and J by 2 bases. The cysteine opens and the phenylalanine closes a CDR3 of 14 amino acids. Left in the record is the CDR3 DNA by itself, 42 bases read in frame from the first base. Taken from the germline V gene, the CDR1 and CDR2 loops are SGHRS and YFSETQ.

Using the deep immunoSEQ assay, multiplex PCR amplified TCR CDR3 regions from genomic DNA. Genomic DNA extracted from each cell subset was distributed evenly over all wells of several immunoSEQ 96-well plates, and each plate served as one replicate. Each replicate PCR for sorted subsets received roughly 0.2 ug genomic DNA, equal to tens of thousands of T cell genomes. Purified libraries were quantified with a Qubit 3.0 fluorometer, sized on a Bioanalyzer 2100, and re-quantified with the KAPA Library Quantification kit. A separate single-read 150-cycle Illumina NextSeq 550 flow cell was used to sequence each immunoSEQ 96-well plate. In the original analysis: Because only junctional sequences without quality scores were contained in the immunoSEQ output, filtering matching that applied to full-length reads could not be performed. Sequences were annotated with PyIR, a Python wrapper for IgBLAST v1.9, using IMGT germline references to assign V/J genes and CDR3. Reads were removed for weak V/J assignments (E-value above 1e-6), missing CDR3, stop codons, out-of-frame junctions, or ambiguous translated residues. A V3J clonotype was defined by an identical inferred V gene, J gene, and CDR3 amino acid sequence. Percentage overlap between repertoires was computed as shared unique clonotypes divided by the size of the smaller repertoire. Repertoire richness was assessed with RTK rarefaction, the Chao1 estimator, and Recon v2.1 estimates of unobserved clonotypes. OLGA was used to compute generation probabilities for all TCRbeta clonotypes that the gDNA method yielded from a handful of donors. The source is immuneACCESS, and TCRdb retained only in-frame sequences with V and J called. Part of the clones is not carried over; for the studies checked, unresolved V genes explain less than half of this, and the remainder is unexplained. V and J calls and clone size are those listed in that table; D and trimming were worked out from the DNA. The sample table holds 2,500,000 or so clones, of which around 92% were seen once. The biggest ten clones account for 0.37% of the sample.

Regarding this clone: This receptor's antigen is unknown. No base quality information exists; no much larger clone differs at one position.

This receptor chain uses TRBV5-1 and TRBJ2-5, with the identity of the D gene unclear. The sample was naive CD4+ T cells from PBMCs. The cell subset or site label of this sample denotes: CD45RA+ positively selected. This TCR was recovered from a man aged 18 to 29 in good health. Some clones in this sample may be carry-over from other donors' samples. The sequence in DNA is TGCGCCAGCAGCTTGTTGAGGAAGCAAGAGACCCAGTACTTC. It is translated as CASSLLRKQETQYF.